Listed below are T cell receptor beta chains from one sample, sequenced in a study of CD8 T cells in ankylosing spondylitis. TCRdb fed the 5' RACE reads into MiXCR, producing one record per CDR3 protein. This table has some 52,000 distinct CDR3 sequences, 6.5% to 9% appearing once. Sequenced input: blood, either unsorted or a sorted T cell fraction (not recorded which). The receptors shown here come from a female donor with ankylosing spondylitis or in good health (not recorded which). CDR3s include the opening cysteine and the closing phenylalanine or tryptophan. D genes are given only for firm matches. The size field is filled for only some rows; it gives once, few, many or a size class.

CDR3aa: CAIFAGTGDNEQFF; CDR3nt: TGTGCCATCTTCGCCGGGACAGGGGACAATGAGCAGTTCTTC; abundance: many; len: 14; v_gene: TRBV10-3; d_gene: TRBD1; j_gene: TRBJ2-1
CDR3aa: CASRSGTAVSFF; CDR3nt: TGTGCCAGCAGGTCCGGGACTGCGGTTTCTTTCTTT; abundance: many; len: 12; v_gene: TRBV6-5; d_gene: .; j_gene: TRBJ1-1
CDR3aa: CASSLGGTSAIYEQFF; CDR3nt: TGCGCCAGCAGCTTGGGCGGGACTAGCGCTATATATGAGCAGTTCTTC; abundance: few; len: 16; v_gene: TRBV5-1; d_gene: TRBD2; j_gene: TRBJ2-1
CDR3aa: CASSLFRGGGSSTDTQYF; CDR3nt: TGTGCCAGCTCACTCTTTCGGGGGGGCGGTTCCAGCACAGATACGCAGTATTTT; abundance: .; len: 18; v_gene: TRBV18; d_gene: TRBD2; j_gene: TRBJ2-3
CDR3aa: CTSSPRQDYSPLHF; CDR3nt: TGTACCAGCAGCCCTCGACAGGATTATTCACCCCTCCACTTT; abundance: once; len: 14; v_gene: TRBV7-9; d_gene: .; j_gene: TRBJ1-6
CDR3aa: CSAREGGRFYGYTF; CDR3nt: TGCAGTGCTAGAGAAGGGGGCCGCTTCTATGGCTACACCTTC; abundance: .; len: 14; v_gene: TRBV20-1; d_gene: TRBD1; j_gene: TRBJ1-2
CDR3aa: CASKDSGNTIYF; CDR3nt: TGTGCCAGCAAGGACAGTGGAAACACCATATATTTT; abundance: many; len: 12; v_gene: TRBV6-6; d_gene: .; j_gene: TRBJ1-3
CDR3aa: CASSFRQGSQPQHF; CDR3nt: TGTGCCAGCAGTTTTCGACAGGGCTCTCAGCCCCAGCATTTT; abundance: many; len: 14; v_gene: TRBV6-5; d_gene: TRBD1; j_gene: TRBJ1-5
CDR3aa: CASSRQGAGEQFF; CDR3nt: TGTGCCAGCAGTCGGCAGGGGGCTGGTGAGCAGTTCTTC; abundance: few; len: 13; v_gene: TRBV25-1; d_gene: TRBD1; j_gene: TRBJ2-1
CDR3aa: CASSSLSRVDGYTF; CDR3nt: TGCGCCAGCAGCTCATTGTCCCGGGTCGATGGCTACACCTTC; abundance: many; len: 14; v_gene: TRBV5-1; d_gene: .; j_gene: TRBJ1-2
CDR3aa: CASSSTDRGRVGYTF; CDR3nt: TGTGCCAGCAGCTCAACGGACAGGGGGCGGGTTGGCTACACCTTC; abundance: many; len: 15; v_gene: TRBV5-5; d_gene: TRBD1; j_gene: TRBJ1-2
CDR3aa: CASSLHSQETQYF; CDR3nt: TGTGCCAGCAGTTTGCACAGCCAAGAGACCCAGTACTTC; abundance: many; len: 13; v_gene: TRBV12-3/TRBV12-4; d_gene: .; j_gene: TRBJ2-5
CDR3aa: CASSFEGRNEQFF; CDR3nt: TGTGCCAGCAGCTTCGAAGGGCGTAATGAGCAGTTCTTC; abundance: once; len: 13; v_gene: TRBV7-2; d_gene: .; j_gene: TRBJ2-1
CDR3aa: CASSLVQHRDGPYGYTF; CDR3nt: TGTGCCAGCAGCTTAGTCCAACACCGGGACGGACCCTATGGCTACACCTTC; abundance: few; len: 17; v_gene: TRBV7-2; d_gene: .; j_gene: TRBJ1-2
CDR3aa: CSARIDINTEAFF; CDR3nt: TGCAGCGCTAGGATCGACATAAACACTGAAGCTTTCTTT; abundance: many; len: 13; v_gene: TRBV29-1; d_gene: .; j_gene: TRBJ1-1
CDR3aa: CASSPGVAKNIQYF; CDR3nt: TGTGCCAGCAGCCCTGGGGTAGCCAAAAACATTCAGTACTTC; abundance: many; len: 14; v_gene: TRBV7-6; d_gene: .; j_gene: TRBJ2-4
CDR3aa: CASSTYQGSGNTIYF; CDR3nt: TGTGCCAGCAGCACCTACCAGGGGTCTGGAAACACCATATATTTT; abundance: .; len: 15; v_gene: TRBV7-2; d_gene: .; j_gene: TRBJ1-3
CDR3aa: CASSSPGDTDTQYF; CDR3nt: TGTGCCAGCAGCTCCCCTGGGGACACAGATACGCAGTATTTT; abundance: many; len: 14; v_gene: TRBV9; d_gene: .; j_gene: TRBJ2-3
CDR3aa: CSWAQGPGKADTQYF; CDR3nt: TGCAGTTGGGCACAGGGTCCGGGTAAGGCAGATACGCAGTATTTT; abundance: .; len: 15; v_gene: TRBV20-1; d_gene: .; j_gene: TRBJ2-3
CDR3aa: CASTSGQGRYGYTF; CDR3nt: TGTGCCAGCACCAGCGGACAGGGTCGTTATGGCTACACCTTC; abundance: many; len: 14; v_gene: TRBV3-1; d_gene: TRBD1; j_gene: TRBJ1-2
CDR3aa: CATSGSGHTDTQYF; CDR3nt: TGTGCCACGAGTGGTAGCGGGCACACAGATACGCAGTATTTT; abundance: many; len: 14; v_gene: TRBV24-1; d_gene: TRBD2; j_gene: TRBJ2-3
CDR3aa: CASSVPGSQETQYF; CDR3nt: TGTGCCAGCAGTGTTCCGGGGAGCCAAGAGACCCAGTACTTC; abundance: many; len: 14; v_gene: TRBV2; d_gene: .; j_gene: TRBJ2-5
CDR3aa: CASSQTGENTGELFF; CDR3nt: TGTGCCAGCAGCCAGACAGGGGAGAACACCGGGGAGCTGTTTTTT; abundance: many; len: 15; v_gene: TRBV12-3/TRBV12-4; d_gene: TRBD1; j_gene: TRBJ2-2
CDR3aa: CASRAEMNTEAFF; CDR3nt: TGTGCCAGCAGGGCCGAGATGAACACTGAAGCTTTCTTT; abundance: many; len: 13; v_gene: TRBV2; d_gene: .; j_gene: TRBJ1-1
CDR3aa: CASSSPPSGANVLTF; CDR3nt: TGTGCCAGCAGCTCCCCCCCCTCTGGGGCCAACGTCCTGACTTTC; abundance: .; len: 15; v_gene: TRBV11-2; d_gene: .; j_gene: TRBJ2-6
CDR3aa: CATSDPRTGFDDEAFF; CDR3nt: TGTGCCACCAGTGACCCCCGGACTGGGTTTGATGATGAAGCTTTCTTT; abundance: few; len: 16; v_gene: TRBV24-1; d_gene: .; j_gene: TRBJ1-1
CDR3aa: CASSTPGQYSYGYTF; CDR3nt: TGTGCCAGCAGTACGCCGGGACAGTATTCCTATGGCTACACCTTC; abundance: many; len: 15; v_gene: TRBV28; d_gene: TRBD1; j_gene: TRBJ1-2
CDR3aa: CASSGIPGISYEQYF; CDR3nt: TGTGCCAGCAGTGGGATCCCCGGGATTTCCTACGAGCAGTACTTC; abundance: many; len: 15; v_gene: TRBV2; d_gene: .; j_gene: TRBJ2-7
CDR3aa: CASSPLGQVNTEAFF; CDR3nt: TGCGCCAGCAGCCCTCTGGGGCAGGTTAACACTGAAGCTTTCTTT; abundance: many; len: 15; v_gene: TRBV5-1; d_gene: .; j_gene: TRBJ1-1
CDR3aa: CASSQSGTTGQFF; CDR3nt: TGTGCCAGCAGCCAATCCGGGACCACCGGGCAGTTCTTC; abundance: many; len: 13; v_gene: TRBV3-1; d_gene: .; j_gene: TRBJ2-1
CDR3aa: CASSLTGGPKLGTQYF; CDR3nt: TGTGCCAGCAGTTTAACGGGGGGACCAAAGTTAGGGACCCAGTACTTC; abundance: many; len: 16; v_gene: TRBV12-3/TRBV12-4; d_gene: TRBD2; j_gene: TRBJ2-5
CDR3aa: CASSLESRGYGYTF; CDR3nt: TGTGCCAGCAGCTTAGAGAGCAGAGGTTATGGCTACACCTTC; abundance: many; len: 14; v_gene: TRBV7-2; d_gene: .; j_gene: TRBJ1-2
CDR3aa: CSAHANTEAFF; CDR3nt: TGCAGTGCGCACGCGAACACTGAAGCTTTCTTT; abundance: medium-sized; len: 11; v_gene: TRBV20-1; d_gene: .; j_gene: TRBJ1-1
CDR3aa: CASAPQGYNEQFF; CDR3nt: TGTGCCAGCGCTCCTCAGGGGTACAATGAGCAGTTCTTC; abundance: many; len: 13; v_gene: TRBV21-1; d_gene: .; j_gene: TRBJ2-1
CDR3aa: CASSELFTGEHNSPLHF; CDR3nt: TGTGCCAGCAGTGAACTCTTCACCGGGGAGCATAATTCACCCCTCCACTTT; abundance: many; len: 17; v_gene: TRBV6-1; d_gene: .; j_gene: TRBJ1-6